This TCR beta chain stems from a study of shared clonotypes between healthy human individuals. Study-wide results and limits: Approximately 5% of naive CD4 clonotypes were shared across a handful of donors.

V was pared by 3 bases and J by 2 bases, with 4 bases of the junction left unmatched. The CDR3 is made up of 15 amino acids. Germline CDR1 is MDHEN and CDR2 is SYDVKM. TCRdb's table, derived via immunoSEQ multiplex PCR, lists solely in-frame clones and lacks some. This repertoire shows about 2.1 million clones, 93% found once; its top ten account for roughly 1.7%. Selected positively for CCR7 and CD45RO-negative, naive CD8 cells excluded terminally differentiated effector memory CD45RA+ cells. With regard to this clone: Its target is not known. In the same sample, other DNA sequences code for this CDR3.

The rearrangement uses TRBV28 and TRBJ2-7; 10 bases line up with TRBD1. The sample was naive CD8+ T cells from PBMCs. The TCR comes from a man aged 18 to 29 in good health. Some clones in this sample may be carry-over from other donors' samples. In nucleotides, the CDR3 is TGTGCCAGCAGTTTGGGGACAGGGGCACCCTACGAGCAGTACTTC. Its translation: CASSLGTGAPYEQYF.